This T cell receptor (beta chain) was captured in a study of shared clonotypes between healthy human individuals. Study-wide results and limits: Rarefaction showed that sequencing of sorted subsets was incomplete (despite large depth). Non-shared clonotypes had lower generation probabilities than those shared by all four donors. Naive subsets typically showed greater estimated richness than memory subsets.

CDR3 length equals 14 residues. CDR1 is LNHDA and CDR2 is SQIVND in the germline V gene (reference sequence). Losses at the gene ends were 7 bases for V and 3 bases for J; bases not matched to a gene: 6. The data were produced by immunoSEQ multiplex PCR, yet TCRdb's version contains in-frame clones alone and is incomplete. This sample has approximately 2,300,000 clones; 85% to 95% occur once, and the top ten carry 0.3% to 0.4%. As concerns this clone: Its antigen is as yet unknown.

The sequence was collected from a man aged 18-30 years in good health. Some clones in this sample may be carry-over from other donors' samples. Sequencing input: naive CD4+ T cells from PBMCs. Subset described: CD45RA+ positively selected. This chain links TRBV19 with TRBJ1-2, with 9 bases aligning to TRBD1. CDR3 amino acids: CASNSGQGDYGYTF. The CDR3 region has the DNA TGTGCCAGTAACTCGGGACAGGGTGACTATGGCTACACCTTC.